A selection of T cell receptor beta chains follows, all from one sample in a study of T-cell memory formation after mild COVID-19. TCRdb re-called the 5' RACE reads through MiXCR, storing one row per CDR3 protein. The sample lists 170,000 or so distinct CDR3 sequences; over 20% were seen once. Sequenced material: PBMCs or a T cell subset sorted from them (not recorded which). These receptors were obtained from an adult woman who had mild COVID-19 (a few samples of this study predate the infection). Cell type and time point are not known. Both conserved end residues are part of each CDR3. D genes are given only for firm matches. The listing skips clone size in some rows; elsewhere it reads once, few, many or a size class.

V	J	size	D	CDR3	DNA
TRBV12-3/TRBV12-4	TRBJ2-5	-	-	CASSPPGEQETQYF	TGTGCCAGCAGTCCGCCGGGAGAACAAGAGACCCAGTACTTC
TRBV28	TRBJ2-5	-	TRBD1	CASSPLTGRGQETQYF	TGTGCCAGCAGTCCCTTGACAGGGCGAGGCCAAGAGACCCAGTACTTC
TRBV4-1	TRBJ1-4	-	-	CASSPLEWEKLFF	TGCGCCAGCAGCCCACTTGAGTGGGAAAAACTGTTTTTT
TRBV6-2/TRBV6-3	TRBJ2-2	-	-	CASSYSPEITGELFF	TGTGCCAGCAGTTACTCGCCAGAGATCACCGGGGAGCTGTTTTTT
TRBV7-9	TRBJ2-1	few	-	CASSLLVSFDEQFF	TGTGCCAGCAGCCTTTTGGTTAGTTTCGATGAGCAGTTCTTC
TRBV5-1	TRBJ2-3	few	-	CASSLAEDGSWADTQYF	TGCGCCAGCAGCTTGGCGGAGGACGGGAGTTGGGCAGATACGCAGTATTTT
TRBV29-1	TRBJ2-5	-	-	CSVLYGVGETQYF	TGCAGCGTTCTATACGGGGTTGGAGAGACCCAGTACTTC
TRBV7-2	TRBJ1-2	-	-	CASSPGRDNYGYTF	TGTGCCAGCAGCCCCGGGAGGGATAACTATGGCTACACCTTC
TRBV7-8	TRBJ2-5	few	-	CASSLSLLQETQYF	TGTGCCAGCAGCTTATCGCTCCTCCAAGAGACCCAGTACTTC
TRBV20-1	TRBJ2-1	-	-	CSATIGATTAMLHEQFF	TGCAGTGCTACGATAGGAGCGACTACCGCTATGCTACATGAGCAGTTCTTC
TRBV9	TRBJ2-7	few	-	CASSVGDSGTYEQYF	TGTGCCAGCAGCGTAGGCGATAGCGGAACCTACGAGCAGTACTTC
TRBV19	TRBJ1-2	few	TRBD1	CASSIGQDYGYTF	TGTGCCAGTAGTATCGGACAGGACTATGGCTACACCTTC
TRBV3-1	TRBJ1-4	-	-	CASSQVARAVERTNEKLFF	TGTGCCAGCAGCCAAGTGGCGAGGGCCGTGGAGCGAACTAATGAAAAACTGTTTTTT
TRBV12-3/TRBV12-4	TRBJ1-1	-	TRBD1	CASSEQGRVTEAFF	TGTGCCAGCAGTGAACAGGGGAGGGTCACTGAAGCTTTCTTT
TRBV7-9	TRBJ2-1	-	-	CASRDVNNEQFF	TGTGCCAGCAGGGACGTCAACAATGAGCAGTTCTTC
TRBV11-2	TRBJ2-1	few	-	CASSLRDGSYNEQFF	TGTGCCAGCAGCCTCCGGGACGGCTCCTACAATGAGCAGTTCTTC
TRBV9	TRBJ2-7	-	-	CASSPRVPARRYEQYF	TGTGCCAGCAGCCCAAGAGTCCCAGCCCGCCGGTACGAGCAGTACTTC
TRBV7-9	TRBJ2-2	few	-	CASRTGNGELFF	TGTGCCAGCAGAACAGGGAACGGGGAGCTGTTTTTT
TRBV7-9	TRBJ1-6	few	TRBD1	CASSSTGQRNSPLHF	TGTGCCAGCAGCTCAACGGGACAGCGTAATTCACCCCTCCACTTT
TRBV7-8	TRBJ1-5	-	-	CASSLGDPGAWTYQPQHF	TGTGCCAGCAGCTTAGGTGATCCGGGGGCCTGGACCTATCAGCCCCAGCATTTT
TRBV7-9	TRBJ2-7	-	-	CASTTSETAYEQYF	TGTGCCAGCACCACTTCGGAGACAGCCTACGAGCAGTACTTC
TRBV7-6	TRBJ2-4	-	TRBD1	CASSADRGNIQYF	TGTGCCAGCAGCGCAGACAGGGGAAACATTCAGTACTTC
TRBV9	TRBJ2-7	-	-	CASSVGEGNYEQYF	TGTGCCAGCAGCGTAGGCGAAGGGAACTACGAGCAGTACTTC
TRBV11-2	TRBJ2-1	-	-	CASRPAGVNNEQFF	TGTGCCAGCAGACCAGCCGGGGTTAACAATGAGCAGTTCTTC
TRBV30	TRBJ1-3	-	-	CAWEPGYGGGNTIYF	TGTGCCTGGGAGCCGGGGTACGGAGGTGGAAACACCATATATTTT
TRBV5-1	TRBJ2-2	many	TRBD1	CASSLTGGTSGELFF	TGCGCCAGCAGCTTGACAGGGGGGACGAGCGGGGAGCTGTTTTTT
TRBV11-2	TRBJ2-3	few	TRBD2	CASSQVGLAGHSTDTQYF	TGTGCCAGCAGCCAAGTCGGGCTAGCGGGTCATAGCACAGATACGCAGTATTTT
TRBV30	TRBJ2-7	few	TRBD1	CACPFDRDTYEQYF	TGTGCCTGCCCGTTCGACAGGGACACCTACGAGCAGTACTTC
TRBV20-1	TRBJ2-7	few	TRBD2	CSAEDLVAGGYEQYF	TGCAGTGCAGAAGATCTGGTTGCGGGAGGGTACGAGCAGTACTTC
TRBV15	TRBJ1-1	few	TRBD1	CATFPALSPGQGTDMNTEAFF	TGTGCCACCTTCCCAGCCCTCTCTCCGGGACAGGGGACCGACATGAACACTGAAGCTTTCTTT
TRBV15	TRBJ2-1	-	-	CATSRDGRDPSYNEQFF	TGTGCCACCAGCAGAGATGGGCGGGACCCCTCCTACAATGAGCAGTTCTTC
TRBV29-1	TRBJ2-1	-	TRBD1	CSVEGTGAGFEQFF	TGCAGCGTTGAAGGGACAGGGGCGGGCTTTGAGCAGTTCTTC
TRBV15	TRBJ2-5	-	TRBD2	CATSIESSGPGTQYF	TGTGCCACCAGCATCGAGAGTAGCGGGCCGGGGACCCAGTACTTC
TRBV6-2/TRBV6-3	TRBJ2-7	few	-	CARGSLRNEQYF	TGTGCCAGGGGGAGTTTGAGAAACGAGCAGTACTTC
TRBV4-1	TRBJ1-6	few	TRBD1	CASSQDFGTGYSPLHF	TGCGCCAGCAGCCAAGATTTCGGGACAGGGTATTCACCCCTCCACTTT
TRBV7-9	TRBJ2-2	-	-	CASSAATGELFF	TGTGCCAGCAGCGCCGCCACCGGGGAGCTGTTTTTT
TRBV7-9	TRBJ1-1	few	-	CASSLAGSWEEAFF	TGTGCCAGCAGCTTAGCGGGTAGTTGGGAAGAAGCTTTCTTT
TRBV9	TRBJ1-4	-	-	CASSVRGSSEKLFF	TGTGCCAGCAGCGTAAGGGGGTCGAGTGAAAAACTGTTTTTT
TRBV7-9	TRBJ2-7	few	TRBD2	CASLSAGTSAYEQYF	TGTGCCAGCTTGTCCGCCGGGACTAGCGCGTACGAGCAGTACTTC
TRBV7-8	TRBJ1-4	few	-	CASSLFSATNEKLFF	TGTGCCAGCAGCTTATTCAGTGCAACTAATGAAAAACTGTTTTTT
TRBV12-3/TRBV12-4	TRBJ2-7	-	-	CASSLIGYHEQYF	TGTGCCAGCAGTTTAATAGGCTACCACGAGCAGTACTTC
TRBV9	TRBJ1-1	many	-	CASSTWTENTEAFF	TGTGCCAGCAGCACCTGGACAGAGAACACTGAAGCTTTCTTT
TRBV4-1	TRBJ2-5	many	-	CASSPGLTGTAKETQYF	TGCGCCAGCAGCCCGGGCCTGACCGGGACGGCGAAAGAGACCCAGTACTTC
TRBV11-2	TRBJ2-7	-	TRBD2	CASSLDVGTSGTKQYF	TGTGCCAGCAGCTTAGATGTAGGGACTAGCGGGACCAAGCAGTACTTC
TRBV7-3	TRBJ1-1	-	-	CASSSSHGPEAFF	TGTGCCAGCAGCAGTTCTCACGGCCCTGAAGCTTTCTTT
TRBV18	TRBJ2-1	few	TRBD2	CASSPAGTSGRAQLYNEQFF	TGTGCCAGCTCACCTGCCGGGACTAGCGGGAGGGCCCAGCTATACAATGAGCAGTTCTTC
TRBV7-9	TRBJ2-3	-	-	CASSLASITDTQYF	TGTGCCAGCAGCTTAGCCTCCATCACAGATACGCAGTATTTT
TRBV7-9	TRBJ1-1	many	-	CASSLGSTEAFF	TGTGCCAGCAGTCTGGGCAGCACTGAAGCTTTCTTT
TRBV11-2	TRBJ2-7	few	-	CASSLTGNYEQYF	TGTGCCAGCAGCCTAACAGGGAACTACGAGCAGTACTTC
TRBV6-5	TRBJ2-1	few	-	CASSYSAEDYNEQFF	TGTGCCAGCAGTTACTCCGCGGAAGACTACAATGAGCAGTTCTTC
TRBV4-2	TRBJ2-3	few	-	CASSHVVEDSTDTQYF	TGTGCCAGCAGCCATGTAGTGGAGGATAGCACAGATACGCAGTATTTT
TRBV5-1	TRBJ2-1	-	TRBD1	CASKFSGTGDYNEQFF	TGCGCCAGCAAATTTTCCGGGACAGGGGACTACAATGAGCAGTTCTTC
TRBV20-1	TRBJ1-6	-	-	CSAQDTYNSHLHF	TGCAGTGCTCAGGACACTTATAATTCACACCTCCACTTT
TRBV24-1	TRBJ1-2	few	-	CATSVTGTGYTF	TGTGCCACCAGTGTAACAGGGACTGGCTACACCTTC